These 26 T cell receptor beta chains came from one sample sequenced in a study of blood T cell repertoires in COVID-19. Sequenced by immunoSEQ multiplex PCR; TCRdb stores in-frame clones only, minus some. Of fewer than 250,000 clones in the sample, 70% to 80% were seen once. Sequenced sample: peripheral blood. The origin of the receptors is a woman between 45 and 60 years old with acute or convalescent COVID-19.

Turning to this clone: Other nucleotide sequences in the sample specify the same CDR3. The chain is built from TRBV6-5 and TRBJ1-1; tentatively, D is TRBD1 (5 bases). With 2 bases removed from V and 5 bases from J, the gap between germline ends came to 6 bases. The germline gives CDR1 MNHEY, CDR2 SVGAGI. The CDR3 has 12 residues. The CDR3 region is CASSYGGTEAFF. CDR3 in DNA: TGTGCCAGCAGTTACGGGGGGACTGAAGCTTTCTTT.

The rearrangement joins TRBV5-1 to TRBJ1-2; TRBD1 is a possible D gene (5 bases). Germline assignment: CDR1 SGHRS and CDR2 YFSETQ. V lost 2 bases to trimming and J lost 8 bases, with 13 bases between them. The CDR3 has 13 residues. The CDR3 loop reads CASSFDWQGGYTF. The CDR3 DNA follows: TGCGCCAGCAGCTTTGATTGGCAGGGAGGCTACACCTTC.

In this sample, this clone turned up a few times. The rearrangement joins TRBV30 to TRBJ2-5; the D gene is possibly TRBD2 (5 bases). V was clipped by 2 bases and J by 4 bases, with 8 bases between them. The CDR3 covers 12 residues. Germline V gene data show CDR1 as GTSNPN and CDR2 as SVGIG (reference sequence). In DNA form, the CDR3 reads TGTGCCTGGAGTAAAGGGAGAGAGACCCAGTACTTC. It is translated as CAWSKGRETQYF.

The chain is built from TRBV24-1 and TRBJ1-2; a possible D gene is TRBD1 (6 bases). The germline CDR1 and CDR2 sequences are KGHDR and SFDVKD. The ends were cut back, 7 bases at V and 0 bases at J, with 11 bases in the middle. CDR3 length equals 14 residues. The CDR3: CATSATGSNYGYTF. The CDR3 DNA sequence: TGTGCCACCAGCGCGACAGGCTCTAACTATGGCTACACCTTC.

A single count supports this clone. The chain combines TRBV12-3 or TRBV12-4 with TRBJ1-2, with D uncertain. V was cut by 4 bases and J by 8 bases, with 14 bases left in between. There are 13 residues in the CDR3. CDR3 loop: CASSSGSPGGYTF. DNA of the CDR3: TGTGCCAGCAGTTCCGGCAGCCCGGGGGGCTACACCTTC.

This clone has just a few counts. This rearrangement joins TRBV29-1 to TRBJ2-6; no clear D. Germline-derived CDR1 and CDR2 are SQVTM and ANQGSEA. The CDR3 extends over 13 amino acids. Trimming removed 4 bases from V and 1 base from J, with 5 bases in between. Here the CDR3 reads CSVARSGANVLTF. The CDR3 DNA sequence: TGCAGCGTTGCGCGGTCTGGGGCCAACGTCCTGACTTTC.

The chain links TRBV30 to TRBJ2-2; D is undetermined. The V gene lost 1 base and the J gene lost 6 bases, with 12 bases spanning the gap. In germline, CDR1 is GTSNPN, CDR2 SVGIG (reference sequence). CDR3 size: 14 residues. CDR3 sequence reads: CAWSALRVPGELFF. The CDR3 DNA follows: TGTGCCTGGAGTGCTCTCCGGGTCCCCGGGGAGCTGTTTTTT.

CDR3 sequence (DNA): TGTGCCAGCAGCTTAGGGGACAGGGGAGGGAATCAGCCCCAGCATTTT. It yields the protein CASSLGDRGGNQPQHF. The rearrangement joins TRBV7-8 to TRBJ1-5; 10 positions agree with TRBD1. Germline V CDR1 and CDR2: SGHVS, FQNEAQ. The length of the CDR3 is 16 residues. V gave up 1 base and J gave up 4 bases; unmatched junction bases: 4.

The CDR3 loop reads CASSPDGLMSNQPQHF. CDR3 DNA: TGTGCCAGCTCACCAGACGGACTGATGAGCAATCAGCCCCAGCATTTT. The chain employs TRBV18 and TRBJ1-5; D remains unclear. CDR1 is KGHSH and CDR2 is LQKENI in the germline V gene. V lost 2 bases and J 1 base, leaving 12 bases between the germline ends. The CDR3 sequence is 16 residues long.

The rearrangement joins TRBV7-6 to TRBJ2-7; TRBD1 agrees at 10 bases. The V segment lost 3 bases and the J segment 3 bases; nucleotides outside the gene matches: 8. Germline lookup yields CDR1 SGHVS and CDR2 FNYEAQ. This CDR3 spans 16 amino acids. The CDR3: CASSLTGTGEYYEQYF. The CDR3 DNA reads TGTGCCAGCAGCTTGACGGGGACAGGGGAGTACTACGAGCAGTACTTC.

The V and J genes are TRBV5-1 and TRBJ2-7, with D perhaps matching TRBD1 (6 bases). Germline V gives CDR1 SGHRS, CDR2 YFSETQ. V lost 0 bases and J 3 bases, leaving 10 bases between the germline ends. There are 14 residues in the CDR3. This CDR3 is CASSLGSGVYEQYF. The CDR3 DNA follows: TGCGCCAGCAGCTTGGGTTCAGGGGTCTACGAGCAGTACTTC.

The rearrangement joins TRBV30 to TRBJ2-1; the D gene is possibly TRBD2 (5 bases). Trimming removed 5 bases from V and 4 bases from J, with 15 bases in between. From germline, CDR1 is GTSNPN and CDR2 SVGIG (reference sequence). This CDR3 is 14 amino acids long. CDR3 coding DNA: TGTGCCTGGGCCTCGGGGTACACATACAATGAGCAGTTCTTC. It codes for CAWASGYTYNEQFF.

CDR3 in amino acids: CASRKAGGPDTQYF. The CDR3 bases are TGTGCCAGCAGAAAAGCGGGGGGGCCGGATACGCAGTATTTT. The chain uses TRBV9 and TRBJ2-3, with TRBD2 identical over 10 bases. Germline values: CDR1 SGDLS, CDR2 YYNGEE. The CDR3 covers 14 residues. With V trimmed by 5 bases and J by 6 bases, 6 bases remained unmatched. Full variable domain (rest looked up from reference TRBV9 and TRBJ2-3): DSGVTQTPKHLITATGQRVTLRCSPRSGDLSVYWYQQSLDQGLQFLIQYYNGEERAKGNILERFSAQQFPDLHSELNLSSLELGDSALYFCASRKAGGPDTQYFGPGTRLTVL.

V is TRBV18 and J is TRBJ1-2; 9 bases are a match to TRBD1. The germline V gene has CDR1 KGHSH and CDR2 LQKENI. The CDR3 runs 15 residues. The junction had 8 bases not matched to a gene; V was cut back by 3 bases and J by 6 bases. DNA of the CDR3: TGTGCCAGCTCACCCTATGAAGGGACAGGGAATGGCTACACCTTC. Translation gives CASSPYEGTGNGYTF.

V usage is TRBV9 and J usage is TRBJ2-7; 10 nucleotides match TRBD1. This CDR3 has 15 amino acids. The V segment lost 3 bases and the J segment 2 bases; nucleotides outside the gene matches: 5. The germline CDR1 and CDR2 sequences are SGDLS and YYNGEE. The CDR3 loop reads CASSATGGAPYEQYF. In DNA, the CDR3 is TGTGCCAGCAGCGCGACAGGGGGCGCCCCCTACGAGCAGTACTTC.

V and J are TRBV27 and TRBJ1-2; 9 nucleotides agree with TRBD1. CDR3 length: 16 residues. V was clipped by 1 base and J by 3 bases; unmatched bases: 6. CDR1 MNHEY and CDR2 SMNVEV come from the germline V gene (reference sequence). The CDR3 sequence is CASSLLGQGSHYGYTF. The CDR3 coding sequence is TGTGCCAGCAGTTTATTAGGACAGGGGTCTCACTATGGCTACACCTTC.

The gene calls are TRBV2 and TRBJ1-5; tentatively, D is TRBD1 (5 bases). The CDR3 spans 14 residues. Trimming pared 6 bases from V and 3 bases from J, leaving 12 bases between. Germline V gene sequence: CDR1 SNHLY, CDR2 FYNNEI. The CDR3: CASSQDRTNQPQHF. CDR3 nucleotides: TGTGCCAGCAGCCAAGACAGAACCAATCAGCCCCAGCATTTT. The complete variable domain, with remaining parts taken from reference TRBV2 and TRBJ1-5, reads EPEVTQTPSHQVTQMGQEVILRCVPISNHLYFYWYRQILGQKVEFLVSFYNNEISEKSEIFDDQFSVERPDGSNFTLKIRSTKLEDSAMYFCASSQDRTNQPQHFGDGTRLSIL.

The chain has TRBV15 and TRBJ2-1; D perhaps matches TRBD1 (5 bases). Germline CDR1 and CDR2: LNHNV and YYDKDF (reference sequence). V dropped 0 bases and J dropped 6 bases, with 12 bases sitting between them. CDR3 length: 15 residues. The CDR3 nucleotides are TGTGCCACCAGCAGAGATAGGGGCCCTGTCAATGAGCAGTTCTTC. It specifies CATSRDRGPVNEQFF.

The chain combines TRBV6-2 or TRBV6-3 with TRBJ2-7, with 8 bases that match TRBD2. The CDR3 is 17 amino acids. CDR1 and CDR2 from the germline V gene are MNHEY and SVGEGT. With 5 bases clipped from V and 2 bases from J, the junction kept 14 bases outside the gene matches. The CDR3 coding sequence is TGTGCCAGCAGTGAGCTCCGGGGGGGGGAGAAGCCCTACGAGCAGTACTTC. This translates into CASSELRGGEKPYEQYF.

The chain couples TRBV4-2 to TRBJ1-5; 7 bases agree with TRBD1. The CDR3 extends over 15 amino acids. V lost 6 bases and J lost 0; bases outside the gene matches: 5. The germline V gene encodes CDR1 LGHNA and CDR2 YNFKEQ. The CDR3 sequence: CASRFWDSSNQPQHF. CDR3 bases: TGTGCCAGCAGGTTTTGGGACAGTAGCAATCAGCCCCAGCATTTT.

The chain has TRBV11-2 and TRBJ1-6; D not resolved. The germline V gene encodes CDR1 SGHAT and CDR2 FQNNGV. V shed 0 bases and J shed 10 bases, with 10 bases lying between them. The CDR3 covers 14 residues. In DNA form, the CDR3 reads TGTGCCAGCAGCTTAGATAACGCGCGATCACCCCTCCACTTT. Protein product: CASSLDNARSPLHF.

The count of this clone is one. The chain is built from TRBV4-3 and TRBJ1-2, with 7 nucleotides matching TRBD1. Germline V gives CDR1 LGHNA, CDR2 YSLEER. Unmatched junction bases numbered 11, after V lost 1 base and J lost 0 bases. The CDR3 loop spans 18 amino acids. The DNA of the CDR3 is TGCGCCAGCAGCCAAGTAGTAGGGACAGTACTTACTAACTATGGCTACACCTTC. Residues: CASSQVVGTVLTNYGYTF.

DNA for the CDR3: TGTGCCAGCAGTTACCGGGACACCGGTAACTACGAGCAGTACTTC. Translating gives CASSYRDTGNYEQYF. The V and J genes are TRBV6-5 and TRBJ2-7; D possibly corresponds to TRBD1 (6 bases). CDR3 length: 15 amino acids. Trimming cost V 2 bases and J 3 bases, with 14 bases left between them. From germline, CDR1 is MNHEY and CDR2 SVGAGI.

The chain couples TRBV6-2 or TRBV6-3 to TRBJ2-1; TRBD2 matches at 12 bases. The CDR3 runs 17 residues. Germline V gene lookup returns CDR1 MNHEY and CDR2 SVGEGT. V trimming: 5 bases; J trimming: 4 bases; junction bases outside the gene matches: 9. Written as DNA, the CDR3 is TGTGCCAGCAGTCTTCGGACTAGCGGGACCAAATACAATGAGCAGTTCTTC. The encoded protein is CASSLRTSGTKYNEQFF.

V is TRBV24-1 and J is TRBJ1-1, with 7 bases lining up with TRBD1. Trimming at V came to 3 bases and at J to 1 base, leaving 10 bases not matched to a gene. Germline CDR1 KGHDR, CDR2 SFDVKD. The CDR3 has 17 amino acids. This chain's CDR3 is CATSDPPGTAKNTEAFF. The DNA for the CDR3 is TGTGCCACCAGTGATCCCCCCGGGACAGCAAAGAACACTGAAGCTTTCTTT.

This chain connects TRBV7-9 to TRBJ1-4, with TRBD1 matching 9 bases. V lost 5 bases and J lost 8; bases outside the gene matches: 6. Germline CDR1 SEHNR, CDR2 FQNEAQ (reference sequence). The CDR3 has 14 residues. DNA of the CDR3: TGTGCCAGCAGCCGGGACAGGGCGGGCGAAAAACTGTTTTTT. Its translation is CASSRDRAGEKLFF. The full variable domain, completed using reference TRBV7-9 and TRBJ1-4, is DTGVSQNPRHKITKRGQNVTFRCDPISEHNRLYWYRQTLGQGPEFLTYFQNEAQLEKSRLLSDRFSAERPKGSFSTLEIQRTEQGDSAMYLCASSRDRAGEKLFFGSGTQLSVL.